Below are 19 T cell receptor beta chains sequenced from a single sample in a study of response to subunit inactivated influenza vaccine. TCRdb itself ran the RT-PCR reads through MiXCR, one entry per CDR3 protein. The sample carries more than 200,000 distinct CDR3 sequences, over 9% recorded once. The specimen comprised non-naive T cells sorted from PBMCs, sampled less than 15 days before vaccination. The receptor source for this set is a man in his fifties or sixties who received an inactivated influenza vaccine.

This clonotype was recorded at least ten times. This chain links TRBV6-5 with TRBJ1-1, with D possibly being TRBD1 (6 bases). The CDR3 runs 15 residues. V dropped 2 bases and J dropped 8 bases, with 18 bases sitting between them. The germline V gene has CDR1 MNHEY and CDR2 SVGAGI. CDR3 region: CASSYGATGMGEAFF. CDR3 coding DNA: TGTGCCAGCAGTTACGGGGCAACAGGGATGGGGGAAGCTTTCTTT.

CDR3 loop: CSAPPQRAVNEQFF. CDR3 DNA: TGCAGTGCCCCGCCCCAGCGGGCTGTGAATGAGCAGTTCTTC. The V gene is TRBV20-1, the J gene TRBJ2-1; D is possibly TRBD2 (6 bases). Trimming left V 6 bases short and J 7 bases short, with 19 bases between. Germline values: CDR1 DFQATT, CDR2 SNEGSKA (reference sequence). This CDR3 is 14 amino acids long.

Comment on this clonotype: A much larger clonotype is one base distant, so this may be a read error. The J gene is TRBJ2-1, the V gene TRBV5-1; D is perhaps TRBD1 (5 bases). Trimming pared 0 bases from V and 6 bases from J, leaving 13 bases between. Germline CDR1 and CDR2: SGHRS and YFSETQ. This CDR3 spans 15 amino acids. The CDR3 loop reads CASSLVTGGANEQFF. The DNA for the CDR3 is TGCGCCAGCAGCTTGGTAACTGGTGGGGCCAATGAGCAGTTCTTC.

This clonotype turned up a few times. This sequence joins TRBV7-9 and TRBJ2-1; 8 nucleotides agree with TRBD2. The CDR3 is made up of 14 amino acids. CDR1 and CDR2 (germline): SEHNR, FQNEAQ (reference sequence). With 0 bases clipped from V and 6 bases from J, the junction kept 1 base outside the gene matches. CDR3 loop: CASSLAGTSNEQFF. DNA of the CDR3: TGTGCCAGCAGCTTAGCCGGGACTAGCAATGAGCAGTTCTTC.

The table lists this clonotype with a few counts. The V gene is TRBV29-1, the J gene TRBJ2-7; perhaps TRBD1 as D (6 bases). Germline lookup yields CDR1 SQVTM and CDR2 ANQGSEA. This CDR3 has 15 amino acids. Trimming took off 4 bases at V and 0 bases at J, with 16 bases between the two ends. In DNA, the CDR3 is TGCAGCGTTGCAGATAGTCAGGGGAGCTCCTACGAGCAGTACTTC. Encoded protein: CSVADSQGSSYEQYF.

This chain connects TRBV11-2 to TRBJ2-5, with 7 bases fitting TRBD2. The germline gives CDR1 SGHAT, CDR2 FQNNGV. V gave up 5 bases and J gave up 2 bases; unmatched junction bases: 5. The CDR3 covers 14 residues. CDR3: CASSPPGGQETQYF. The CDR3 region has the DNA TGTGCCAGCAGCCCCCCGGGGGGTCAAGAGACCCAGTACTTC.

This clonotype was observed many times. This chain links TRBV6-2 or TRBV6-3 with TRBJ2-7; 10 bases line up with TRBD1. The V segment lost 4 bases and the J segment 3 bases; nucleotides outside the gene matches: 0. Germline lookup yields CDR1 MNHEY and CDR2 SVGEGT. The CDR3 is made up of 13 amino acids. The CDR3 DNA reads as TGTGCCAGCAGTTGGACAGGGGGCTACGAGCAGTACTTC. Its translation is CASSWTGGYEQYF.

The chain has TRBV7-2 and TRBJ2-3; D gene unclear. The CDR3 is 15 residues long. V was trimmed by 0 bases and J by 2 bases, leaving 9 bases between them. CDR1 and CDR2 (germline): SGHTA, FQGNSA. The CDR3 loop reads CASSLASLPTDTQYF. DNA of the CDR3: TGTGCCAGCAGCTTAGCGAGTCTACCCACAGATACGCAGTATTTT.

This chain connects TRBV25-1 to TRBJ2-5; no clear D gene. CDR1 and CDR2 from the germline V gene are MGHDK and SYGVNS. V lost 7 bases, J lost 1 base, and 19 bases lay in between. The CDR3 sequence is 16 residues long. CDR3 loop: CASTRSLVAGQETQYF. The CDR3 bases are TGTGCCAGCACGCGGAGTTTAGTGGCAGGCCAAGAGACCCAGTACTTC.

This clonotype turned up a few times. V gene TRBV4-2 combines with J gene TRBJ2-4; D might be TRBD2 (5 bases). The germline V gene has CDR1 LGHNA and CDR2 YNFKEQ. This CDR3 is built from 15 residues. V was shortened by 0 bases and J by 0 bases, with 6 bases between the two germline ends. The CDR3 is CASSQEAGAKNIQYF. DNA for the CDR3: TGTGCCAGCAGCCAAGAGGCGGGAGCCAAAAACATTCAGTACTTC.

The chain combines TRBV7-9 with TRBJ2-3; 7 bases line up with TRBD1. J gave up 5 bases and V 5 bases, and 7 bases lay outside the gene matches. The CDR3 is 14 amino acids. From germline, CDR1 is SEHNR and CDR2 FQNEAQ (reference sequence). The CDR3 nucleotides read TGTGCCAGCAGCCCAGACAGGGCCGGAGATACGCAGTATTTT. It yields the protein CASSPDRAGDTQYF.

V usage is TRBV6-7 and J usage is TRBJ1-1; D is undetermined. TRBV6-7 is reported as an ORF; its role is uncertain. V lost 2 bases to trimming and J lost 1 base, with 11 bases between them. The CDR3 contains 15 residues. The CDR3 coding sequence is TGTGCCAGCAGTTACAGGACGGGGTCGAACACTGAAGCTTTCTTT. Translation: CASSYRTGSNTEAFF.

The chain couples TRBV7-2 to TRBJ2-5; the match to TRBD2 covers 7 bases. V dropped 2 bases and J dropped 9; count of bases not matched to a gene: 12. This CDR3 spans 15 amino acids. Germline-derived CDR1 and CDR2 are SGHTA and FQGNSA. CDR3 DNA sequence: TGTGCCAGCAGCTTACCTAGCGGCGCCCGTGAGGCCCAGTACTTC. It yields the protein CASSLPSGAREAQYF.

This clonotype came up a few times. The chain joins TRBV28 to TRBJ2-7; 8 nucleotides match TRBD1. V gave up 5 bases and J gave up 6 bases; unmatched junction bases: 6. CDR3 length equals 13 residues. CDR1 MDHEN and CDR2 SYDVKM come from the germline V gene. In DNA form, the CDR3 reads TGTGCCAGCAGTCCGGCAGACAGGGGCGAGCAGTACTTC. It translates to CASSPADRGEQYF. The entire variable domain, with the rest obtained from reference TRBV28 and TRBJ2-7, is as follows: DVKVTQSSRYLVKRTGEKVFLECVQDMDHENMFWYRQDPGLGLRLIYFSYDVKMKEKGDIPEGYSVSREKKERFSLILESASTNQTSMYLCASSPADRGEQYFGPGTRLTVT.

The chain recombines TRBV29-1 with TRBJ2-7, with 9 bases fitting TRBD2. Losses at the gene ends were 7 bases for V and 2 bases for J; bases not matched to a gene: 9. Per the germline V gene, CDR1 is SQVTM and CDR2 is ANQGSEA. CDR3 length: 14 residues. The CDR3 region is CSAKSGRPPYEQYF. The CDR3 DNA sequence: TGCAGCGCAAAGAGCGGGAGGCCCCCCTACGAGCAGTACTTC.

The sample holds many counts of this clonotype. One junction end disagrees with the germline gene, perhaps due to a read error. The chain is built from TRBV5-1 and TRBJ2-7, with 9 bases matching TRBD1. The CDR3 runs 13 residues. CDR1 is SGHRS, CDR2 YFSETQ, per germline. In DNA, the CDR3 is TGTGCCAGCAGCCTGGACAGGGGATACGAGCAGTACTTC. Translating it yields CASSLDRGYEQYF.

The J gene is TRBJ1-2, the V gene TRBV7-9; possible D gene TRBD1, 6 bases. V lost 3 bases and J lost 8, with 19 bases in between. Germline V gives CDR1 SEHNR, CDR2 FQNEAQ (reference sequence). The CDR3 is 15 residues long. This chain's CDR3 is CASSFLGGGFRGYTF. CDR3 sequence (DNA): TGTGCCAGCAGCTTTCTGGGGGGCGGTTTCCGCGGCTACACCTTC.

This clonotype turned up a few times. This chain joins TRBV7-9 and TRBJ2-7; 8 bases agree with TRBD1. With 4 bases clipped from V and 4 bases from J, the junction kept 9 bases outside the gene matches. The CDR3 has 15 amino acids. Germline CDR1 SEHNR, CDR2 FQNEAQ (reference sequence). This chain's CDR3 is CASSSRQGHGYEQYF. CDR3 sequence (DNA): TGTGCCAGCAGCTCCCGACAGGGGCACGGGTACGAGCAGTACTTC.

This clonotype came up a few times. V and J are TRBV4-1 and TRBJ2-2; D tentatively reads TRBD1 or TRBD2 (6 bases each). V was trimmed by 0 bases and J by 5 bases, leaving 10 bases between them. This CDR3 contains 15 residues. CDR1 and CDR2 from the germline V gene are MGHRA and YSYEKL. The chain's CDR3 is CASSQEGGRTGELFF. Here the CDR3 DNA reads TGCGCCAGCAGCCAAGAAGGGGGGCGAACCGGGGAGCTGTTTTTT.